This is a list of T cell receptor beta chains from one sample in a study of shared clonotypes between healthy human individuals. Profiled with immunoSEQ multiplex PCR; TCRdb holds only in-frame clones, not every one. Of approximately 2.1 million clones listed, more than 85% are singletons. The specimen was naive CD4+ T cells from PBMCs. The receptors derive from a man younger than 35 in good health. Some clones in this sample may be carry-over from other donors' samples. Each CDR3 is given with its conserved first and last residue. Fields, in order: V gene, J gene, CDR3 length, clone size, D gene, CDR3 protein, CDR3 DNA. D genes are given only for firm matches. Only part of the rows carry a size: once, few, many, or a class if the clone is expanded.

v_call: TRBV28
j_call: TRBJ1-5
cdr3_length: 14
clone_size: .
d_call: .
cdr3_aa: CASNMYREGQPQHF
cdr3_nt: TGTGCCAGCAATATGTACAGGGAGGGTCAGCCCCAGCATTTT

v_call: TRBV28
j_call: TRBJ2-7
cdr3_length: 13
clone_size: .
d_call: .
cdr3_aa: CASSYPGLNEQYF
cdr3_nt: TGTGCCAGCAGTTACCCCGGTCTAAACGAGCAGTACTTC

v_call: TRBV10-3
j_call: TRBJ1-1
cdr3_length: 12
clone_size: .
d_call: .
cdr3_aa: CAISQGQTEAFF
cdr3_nt: TGTGCCATCAGCCAAGGACAGACAGAAGCTTTCTTT

v_call: TRBV7-9
j_call: TRBJ2-4
cdr3_length: 15
clone_size: .
d_call: .
cdr3_aa: CASSGWTVGQNIQYF
cdr3_nt: TGTGCCAGCAGCGGATGGACTGTGGGCCAAAACATTCAGTACTTC

v_call: TRBV9
j_call: TRBJ2-1
cdr3_length: 13
clone_size: .
d_call: .
cdr3_aa: CASSPEGSGEQFF
cdr3_nt: TGTGCCAGCAGCCCAGAGGGCAGCGGTGAGCAGTTCTTC

v_call: TRBV7-2
j_call: TRBJ2-1
cdr3_length: 13
clone_size: once
d_call: .
cdr3_aa: CASSLERFGEQFF
cdr3_nt: TGTGCCAGCAGCTTAGAGAGATTTGGTGAGCAGTTCTTC

v_call: TRBV28
j_call: TRBJ2-7
cdr3_length: 13
clone_size: once
d_call: .
cdr3_aa: CASRGAAFHEQYF
cdr3_nt: TGTGCCAGCAGAGGGGCAGCTTTCCACGAGCAGTACTTC

v_call: TRBV2
j_call: TRBJ1-2
cdr3_length: 10
clone_size: .
d_call: .
cdr3_aa: CASSAFGYTF
cdr3_nt: TGTGCCAGCAGCGCATTTGGCTACACCTTC

v_call: TRBV29-1
j_call: TRBJ1-1
cdr3_length: 15
clone_size: once
d_call: .
cdr3_aa: CSVEFYSGVNTEAFF
cdr3_nt: TGCAGCGTTGAATTCTATAGCGGGGTGAACACTGAAGCTTTCTTT

v_call: TRBV7-9
j_call: TRBJ1-5
cdr3_length: 16
clone_size: .
d_call: TRBD1
cdr3_aa: CATSSTGGSVDQPQHF
cdr3_nt: TGTGCCACCTCCTCGACAGGGGGCTCGGTGGATCAGCCCCAGCATTTT

v_call: TRBV2
j_call: TRBJ2-1
cdr3_length: 14
clone_size: .
d_call: .
cdr3_aa: CATHGQGTYNEQFF
cdr3_nt: TGTGCCACCCACGGGCAGGGGACCTACAATGAGCAGTTCTTC

v_call: TRBV5-1
j_call: TRBJ2-2
cdr3_length: 18
clone_size: .
d_call: .
cdr3_aa: CASSSNPVGGVFAGELFF
cdr3_nt: TGCGCCAGCAGCTCAAACCCTGTGGGGGGAGTTTTTGCCGGGGAGCTGTTTTTT

v_call: TRBV9
j_call: TRBJ2-5
cdr3_length: 15
clone_size: .
d_call: .
cdr3_aa: CASSVQPGAQETQYF
cdr3_nt: TGTGCCAGCAGCGTCCAGCCGGGGGCCCAAGAGACCCAGTACTTC

v_call: TRBV7-2
j_call: TRBJ2-1
cdr3_length: 19
clone_size: once
d_call: .
cdr3_aa: CASSLRGIQLLSSYNEQFF
cdr3_nt: TGTGCCAGCAGCTTACGGGGGATTCAGCTCCTAAGCTCCTACAATGAGCAGTTCTTC

v_call: TRBV5-4
j_call: TRBJ2-1
cdr3_length: 18
clone_size: .
d_call: TRBD2
cdr3_aa: CASSTGLAGGSKVNEQFF
cdr3_nt: TGTGCCAGCAGCACAGGACTAGCGGGAGGGTCCAAAGTCAATGAGCAGTTCTTC

v_call: TRBV29-1
j_call: TRBJ2-5
cdr3_length: 13
clone_size: .
d_call: .
cdr3_aa: CSVAGRGWETQYF
cdr3_nt: TGCAGCGTTGCCGGGAGAGGGTGGGAGACCCAGTACTTC

v_call: TRBV5-4
j_call: TRBJ1-3
cdr3_length: 14
clone_size: .
d_call: .
cdr3_aa: CASSQQGGRNTIYF
cdr3_nt: TGTGCCAGCAGCCAACAGGGAGGAAGAAACACCATATATTTT

v_call: TRBV6-1
j_call: TRBJ2-7
cdr3_length: 13
clone_size: once
d_call: TRBD2
cdr3_aa: CASTSGATSEQYF
cdr3_nt: TGTGCCAGCACTAGCGGGGCCACTTCCGAGCAGTACTTC

v_call: TRBV9
j_call: TRBJ2-1
cdr3_length: 17
clone_size: .
d_call: TRBD1
cdr3_aa: CASSVMAGQGLSGEQFF
cdr3_nt: TGTGCCAGCAGCGTAATGGCGGGACAGGGGCTAAGCGGCGAGCAGTTCTTC

v_call: TRBV28
j_call: TRBJ1-2
cdr3_length: 15
clone_size: .
d_call: TRBD1
cdr3_aa: CASSLQGARGYGYTF
cdr3_nt: TGTGCCAGCAGCCTACAGGGGGCGCGGGGCTATGGCTACACCTTC

v_call: TRBV27
j_call: TRBJ2-7
cdr3_length: 18
clone_size: .
d_call: TRBD2
cdr3_aa: CASSCPGTSNHSSYEQYF
cdr3_nt: TGTGCCAGCAGTTGCCCCGGGACTAGTAATCACTCCTCCTACGAGCAGTACTTC

v_call: TRBV5-8
j_call: TRBJ1-1
cdr3_length: 13
clone_size: .
d_call: .
cdr3_aa: CASSYGDLIGAFF
cdr3_nt: TGTGCCAGCAGCTACGGCGATCTTATTGGGGCTTTCTTT

v_call: TRBV19
j_call: TRBJ1-5
cdr3_length: 13
clone_size: .
d_call: .
cdr3_aa: CASSMENLQPQHF
cdr3_nt: TGTGCCAGTAGTATGGAGAACCTCCAGCCCCAGCATTTT

v_call: TRBV2
j_call: TRBJ2-7
cdr3_length: 10
clone_size: .
d_call: .
cdr3_aa: CASTGNEQYF
cdr3_nt: TGTGCCAGCACGGGGAACGAGCAGTACTTC

v_call: TRBV5-1
j_call: TRBJ2-4
cdr3_length: 20
clone_size: .
d_call: TRBD2
cdr3_aa: CASSNVWGGEGSYAKNIQYF
cdr3_nt: TGCGCCAGCAGCAACGTTTGGGGAGGGGAGGGTTCCTACGCCAAAAACATTCAGTACTTC

v_call: TRBV18
j_call: TRBJ2-1
cdr3_length: 15
clone_size: .
d_call: .
cdr3_aa: CASSPVGRSYNEQFF
cdr3_nt: TGTGCCAGCTCCCCCGTGGGGAGAAGCTACAATGAGCAGTTCTTC

v_call: TRBV2
j_call: TRBJ2-2
cdr3_length: 13
clone_size: once
d_call: .
cdr3_aa: CASTIMGTGELFF
cdr3_nt: TGTGCCAGCACCATAATGGGCACCGGGGAGCTGTTTTTT

v_call: TRBV7-9
j_call: TRBJ2-5
cdr3_length: 14
clone_size: .
d_call: TRBD2
cdr3_aa: CASSLGTSLETQYF
cdr3_nt: TGTGCCAGCAGCTTAGGGACTAGCTTGGAGACCCAGTACTTC

v_call: TRBV28
j_call: TRBJ2-7
cdr3_length: 14
clone_size: once
d_call: .
cdr3_aa: CASSVDLVGDEQYF
cdr3_nt: TGTGCCAGCAGTGTCGACCTGGTCGGGGACGAGCAGTACTTC

v_call: TRBV11-2
j_call: TRBJ2-2
cdr3_length: 17
clone_size: .
d_call: TRBD1
cdr3_aa: CASSLGRGRRDTGELFF
cdr3_nt: TGTGCCAGCAGCTTAGGTAGGGGGCGACGAGACACCGGGGAGCTGTTTTTT

v_call: TRBV28
j_call: TRBJ1-1
cdr3_length: 15
clone_size: .
d_call: .
cdr3_aa: CASPPLGWANTEAFF
cdr3_nt: TGTGCCAGCCCCCCTCTTGGGTGGGCTAACACTGAAGCTTTCTTT

v_call: TRBV29-1
j_call: TRBJ1-2
cdr3_length: 13
clone_size: once
d_call: .
cdr3_aa: CSVEDWTGYGYTF
cdr3_nt: TGCAGCGTTGAAGACTGGACGGGCTATGGCTACACCTTC

v_call: TRBV9
j_call: TRBJ2-1
cdr3_length: 16
clone_size: .
d_call: .
cdr3_aa: CASSVSTSALYNEQFF
cdr3_nt: TGTGCCAGCAGCGTATCCACCTCGGCACTCTACAATGAGCAGTTCTTC

v_call: TRBV7-8
j_call: TRBJ1-1
cdr3_length: 14
clone_size: .
d_call: .
cdr3_aa: CASSLVVGNTEAFF
cdr3_nt: TGTGCCAGCAGCTTAGTAGTAGGGAACACTGAAGCTTTCTTT

v_call: TRBV5-1
j_call: TRBJ2-3
cdr3_length: 17
clone_size: .
d_call: TRBD2
cdr3_aa: CASSFHLAGVASLTQYF
cdr3_nt: TGCGCCAGCAGCTTCCATTTAGCGGGAGTTGCTTCGTTGACGCAGTATTTT

v_call: TRBV28
j_call: TRBJ2-1
cdr3_length: 15
clone_size: .
d_call: TRBD2
cdr3_aa: CASRTSGSSYNEQFF
cdr3_nt: TGTGCCAGCAGGACTAGCGGGAGCTCCTACAATGAGCAGTTCTTC

v_call: TRBV7-2
j_call: TRBJ2-7
cdr3_length: 15
clone_size: once
d_call: TRBD1
cdr3_aa: CASSLGTGGWAEQYF
cdr3_nt: TGTGCCAGCAGCTTAGGGACAGGGGGTTGGGCCGAGCAGTACTTC

v_call: TRBV5-6
j_call: TRBJ2-1
cdr3_length: 13
clone_size: once
d_call: .
cdr3_aa: CASSLADVYEQFF
cdr3_nt: TGTGCCAGCAGCTTGGCGGACGTCTATGAGCAGTTCTTC

v_call: TRBV7-2
j_call: TRBJ2-1
cdr3_length: 15
clone_size: .
d_call: TRBD2
cdr3_aa: CASSRTSGRANEQFF
cdr3_nt: TGTGCCAGCAGCCGGACTAGCGGGAGGGCCAATGAGCAGTTCTTC

v_call: TRBV2
j_call: TRBJ2-1
cdr3_length: 13
clone_size: .
d_call: TRBD2
cdr3_aa: CASRAGANNEQFF
cdr3_nt: TGTGCCAGCCGAGCGGGAGCCAACAATGAGCAGTTCTTC

v_call: TRBV9
j_call: TRBJ2-7
cdr3_length: 15
clone_size: .
d_call: .
cdr3_aa: CASSLEAAGSYEQYF
cdr3_nt: TGTGCCAGCAGCCTAGAGGCGGCAGGGAGCTACGAGCAGTACTTC

v_call: TRBV5-4
j_call: TRBJ2-5
cdr3_length: 14
clone_size: once
d_call: .
cdr3_aa: CASSRQTAPGTQYF
cdr3_nt: TGTGCCAGCAGTCGACAGACGGCCCCAGGGACCCAGTACTTC

v_call: TRBV29-1
j_call: TRBJ1-4
cdr3_length: 11
clone_size: few
d_call: .
cdr3_aa: CSVEDGEKLFF
cdr3_nt: TGCAGCGTTGAAGACGGTGAAAAACTGTTTTTT

v_call: TRBV28
j_call: TRBJ2-7
cdr3_length: 15
clone_size: .
d_call: .
cdr3_aa: CASSPGGPRAYEQYF
cdr3_nt: TGTGCCAGTTCGCCGGGGGGCCCGAGGGCCTACGAGCAGTACTTC

v_call: TRBV9
j_call: TRBJ2-1
cdr3_length: 16
clone_size: once
d_call: .
cdr3_aa: CASSVRDRSSYNEQFF
cdr3_nt: TGTGCCAGCAGCGTACGGGACCGAAGCTCCTACAATGAGCAGTTCTTC

v_call: TRBV7-3
j_call: TRBJ2-2
cdr3_length: 16
clone_size: .
d_call: .
cdr3_aa: CASKDRVGKNTGELFF
cdr3_nt: TGTGCCAGCAAGGATAGGGTGGGGAAAAACACCGGGGAGCTGTTTTTT

v_call: TRBV12-5
j_call: TRBJ1-3
cdr3_length: 16
clone_size: .
d_call: .
cdr3_aa: CASGLVSATSGNTIYF
cdr3_nt: TGTGCTAGTGGTTTGGTGTCAGCCACCTCTGGAAACACCATATATTTT

v_call: TRBV6-1
j_call: TRBJ2-4
cdr3_length: 13
clone_size: .
d_call: .
cdr3_aa: CASRGDTGNIQYF
cdr3_nt: TGTGCCAGCAGAGGGGACACCGGGAACATTCAGTACTTC

v_call: TRBV6-6
j_call: TRBJ1-4
cdr3_length: 13
clone_size: .
d_call: .
cdr3_aa: CASTFSIGGKLFF
cdr3_nt: TGTGCCAGCACGTTTTCGATCGGTGGAAAACTGTTTTTT

v_call: TRBV30
j_call: TRBJ2-4
cdr3_length: 15
clone_size: .
d_call: .
cdr3_aa: CAWSGLRGGKNIQYF
cdr3_nt: TGTGCCTGGAGTGGGTTGAGGGGAGGCAAAAACATTCAGTACTTC

v_call: TRBV27
j_call: TRBJ1-1
cdr3_length: 18
clone_size: .
d_call: TRBD1
cdr3_aa: CASSPLGRDRGRGTEAFF
cdr3_nt: TGTGCCAGCAGTCCCCTCGGTAGGGACAGGGGTAGGGGCACTGAAGCTTTCTTT

v_call: TRBV7-2
j_call: TRBJ2-2
cdr3_length: 14
clone_size: .
d_call: .
cdr3_aa: CASSLGQGTGELFF
cdr3_nt: TGTGCCAGCAGCTTGGGTCAGGGCACCGGGGAGCTGTTTTTT

v_call: TRBV6-1
j_call: TRBJ2-3
cdr3_length: 13
clone_size: .
d_call: TRBD1
cdr3_aa: CASNEGARDTQYF
cdr3_nt: TGTGCCAGCAATGAGGGGGCAAGAGATACGCAGTATTTT

v_call: TRBV28
j_call: TRBJ1-2
cdr3_length: 12
clone_size: .
d_call: .
cdr3_aa: CASSSQGKGYTF
cdr3_nt: TGTGCCAGCAGTTCCCAGGGGAAAGGCTACACCTTC